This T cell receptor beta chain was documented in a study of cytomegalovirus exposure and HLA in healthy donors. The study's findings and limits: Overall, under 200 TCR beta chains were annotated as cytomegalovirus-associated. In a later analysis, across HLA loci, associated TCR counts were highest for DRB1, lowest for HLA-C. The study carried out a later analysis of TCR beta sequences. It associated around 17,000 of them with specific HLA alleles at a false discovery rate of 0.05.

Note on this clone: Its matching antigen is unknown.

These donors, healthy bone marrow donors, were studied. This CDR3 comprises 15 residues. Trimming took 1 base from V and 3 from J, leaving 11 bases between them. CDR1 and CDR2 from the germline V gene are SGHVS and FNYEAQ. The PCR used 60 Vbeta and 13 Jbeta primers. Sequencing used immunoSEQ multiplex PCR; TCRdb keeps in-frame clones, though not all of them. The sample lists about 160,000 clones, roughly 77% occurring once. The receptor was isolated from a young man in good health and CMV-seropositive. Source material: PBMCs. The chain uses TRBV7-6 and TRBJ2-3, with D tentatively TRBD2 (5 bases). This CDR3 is CASSLGAATTDTQYF. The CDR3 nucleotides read TGTGCCAGCAGCTTAGGAGCGGCTACTACAGATACGCAGTATTTT.